These T cell receptor beta chains were read from a single sample in a study of cytomegalovirus exposure and HLA in healthy donors. This table comes from immunoSEQ multiplex PCR, and its TCRdb copy is limited to in-frame clones, with some not included. The table includes fewer than 150,000 clones, approximately 80% detected once. The sequencing sample was made of PBMCs. Receptor source: a human donor in good health. The CDR3 runs from the conserved cysteine through the conserved F or W. The D gene is left open where the match is weak. Some rows mark clone size as missing; the rest say once, few, many or name a class of expanded clone.

>TRBJ1-1|-|TRBV4-2|many
CASTPGVNTEAFF
TGTGCCAGCACCCCGGGTGTGAACACTGAAGCTTTCTTT
>TRBJ1-3|TRBD1|TRBV6-4|-
CANQGLPRGEGNTIYF
TGTGCCAACCAAGGGCTCCCCAGGGGGGAAGGGAACACCATATATTTT
>TRBJ2-3|-|TRBV7-8|-
CASSSQGLSTDTQYF
TGTGCCAGCAGCTCTCAGGGACTTAGCACAGATACGCAGTATTTT
>TRBJ2-5|-|TRBV5-1|-
CASSLGGGMTETQYF
TGCGCCAGCAGCTTGGGTGGCGGGATGACGGAGACCCAGTACTTC
>TRBJ2-2|TRBD2|TRBV9|-
CASSVGGVNTGELFF
TGTGCCAGCAGCGTGGGAGGGGTGAACACCGGGGAGCTGTTTTTT
>TRBJ1-4|-|TRBV11-2|-
CASSLPHEKLFF
TGTGCCAGCAGCCTCCCTCATGAAAAACTGTTTTTT
>TRBJ2-5|-|TRBV7-9|-
CASSPRTQPQETQYF
TGTGCCAGCAGCCCTCGTACACAACCCCAAGAGACCCAGTACTTC
>TRBJ2-2|TRBD2|TRBV5-1|once
CASSPSLAGDVGELFF
TGCGCCAGCAGCCCCTCCTTAGCGGGAGATGTCGGGGAGCTGTTTTTT
>TRBJ2-7|TRBD1|TRBV9|-
CASSDGTEEYEQYF
TGTGCCAGCAGCGACGGGACAGAGGAGTACGAGCAGTACTTC
>TRBJ1-2|TRBD1|TRBV28|-
CASSVTGGAQGGYTF
TGTGCCAGCAGCGTAACAGGGGGCGCCCAGGGTGGCTACACCTTC
>TRBJ2-7|-|TRBV2|once
CASSVLGTGAYEQYF
TGTGCCAGCAGCGTACTAGGGACGGGAGCCTACGAGCAGTACTTC
>TRBJ2-7|TRBD1|TRBV9|-
CASSVGGQGAYEQYF
TGTGCCAGCAGCGTAGGGGGACAGGGGGCGTACGAGCAGTACTTC
>TRBJ2-1|TRBD2|TRBV2|once
CASSPPGLAGVPEQFF
TGTGCCAGCAGCCCCCCCGGACTAGCGGGAGTTCCTGAGCAGTTCTTC
>TRBJ1-5|-|TRBV19|-
CASSIRGQPQHF
TGTGCCAGTAGTATTCGCGGGCAGCCCCAGCATTTT
>TRBJ2-2|TRBD2|TRBV4-1|few
CASSPGGDTNTGELFF
TGCGCCAGCAGCCCGGGGGGGGATACGAACACCGGGGAGCTGTTTTTT
>TRBJ2-1|TRBD2|TRBV9|-
CASSGTSGPTMKGKQFF
TGTGCCAGCAGCGGCACTAGCGGGCCCACAATGAAAGGAAAGCAGTTCTTC
>TRBJ1-4|TRBD1|TRBV9|-
CASSAQQGWGEKLFF
TGTGCCAGCAGCGCCCAACAGGGGTGGGGTGAAAAACTGTTTTTT
>TRBJ1-2|-|TRBV28|-
CASTSARLRGGYTF
TGTGCCAGTACTTCCGCCAGGTTAAGGGGTGGCTACACCTTC
>TRBJ2-7|-|TRBV4-1|-
CASSQESVGYEQYF
TGCGCCAGCAGCCAAGAGAGCGTCGGGTACGAGCAGTACTTC
>TRBJ1-2|TRBD1|TRBV28|-
CASMGPTGGNWGYTF
TGTGCCAGCATGGGTCCCACAGGGGGCAATTGGGGCTACACCTTC
>TRBJ2-7|-|TRBV7-2|-
CASSRTQTYEQYF
TGTGCCAGCAGTAGGACACAAACCTACGAGCAGTACTTC
>TRBJ1-4|-|TRBV28|-
CASSKGGRGNPTNEKLFF
TGTGCCAGCAGTAAGGGGGGGAGGGGCAACCCCACTAATGAAAAACTGTTTTTT
>TRBJ2-2|TRBD1|TRBV19|few
CATDGTGGIGELFF
TGTGCCACCGACGGGACAGGGGGAATCGGGGAGCTGTTTTTT
>TRBJ2-1|-|TRBV7-8|-
CASSLVTAFSYNEQFF
TGTGCCAGCAGCTTAGTGACAGCTTTTTCCTACAATGAGCAGTTCTTC
>TRBJ1-5|TRBD1|TRBV19|-
CASSAGTVLYSNQPQHF
TGTGCCAGTAGTGCTGGGACAGTTTTGTATAGCAATCAGCCCCAGCATTTT
>TRBJ2-1|TRBD2|TRBV5-6|-
CASSLAAGRPRRSEQFF
TGTGCCAGCAGCTTGGCAGCGGGAAGGCCTCGGAGGAGTGAGCAGTTCTTC
>TRBJ2-5|TRBD2|TRBV9|-
CASSVSVGNSGRAAREQYF
TGTGCCAGCAGCGTATCCGTCGGAAATAGCGGGAGGGCCGCTCGGGAGCAGTACTTC
>TRBJ2-7|-|TRBV7-9|-
CASSPPRGYEQYF
TGTGCCAGCAGCCCGCCCCGAGGGTACGAGCAGTACTTC
>TRBJ2-1|TRBD2|TRBV7-9|-
CASIPLGAGGSYNEQFF
TGTGCCAGCATCCCCCTAGGGGCGGGAGGGTCCTACAATGAGCAGTTCTTC
>TRBJ2-7|TRBD2|TRBV9|-
CASSVAPSGPSGEQYF
TGTGCCAGCAGCGTAGCGCCTAGCGGACCCTCTGGCGAGCAGTACTTC
>TRBJ2-2|-|TRBV6-5|once
CASSYSPYSGTGELFF
TGTGCCAGCAGTTACTCGCCATACTCAGGGACCGGGGAGCTGTTTTTT
>TRBJ2-7|-|TRBV10-2|-
CASSVTGEQYF
TGCGCCAGCAGCGTCACGGGCGAGCAGTACTTC
>TRBJ2-1|-|TRBV11-3|-
CASRTGDYEEQFF
TGTGCCAGCAGAACAGGCGATTACGAGGAGCAGTTCTTC
>TRBJ1-1|TRBD1|TRBV11-2|-
CASSLGQGGAFF
TGTGCCAGCAGCTTAGGCCAGGGGGGAGCTTTCTTT
>TRBJ1-1|-|TRBV13|few
CASSLVPTTGLEAFF
TGTGCCAGCAGCTTAGTCCCTACGACAGGACTTGAAGCTTTCTTT
>TRBJ1-1|TRBD1|TRBV2|-
CASIQGQGKSEAFF
TGTGCCAGCATCCAAGGACAGGGGAAATCTGAAGCTTTCTTT
>TRBJ1-1|-|TRBV5-4|many
CASSLSGEAFF
TGTGCCAGCAGCTTATCGGGGGAAGCTTTCTTT
>TRBJ2-1|TRBD2|TRBV11-2|-
CASSLTSGKGNEQFF
TGTGCCAGCAGCCTGACTAGCGGGAAGGGCAATGAGCAGTTCTTC
>TRBJ1-2|TRBD1|TRBV6-1|-
CASSGTGMTGYGYTF
TGTGCCAGCAGTGGGACAGGGATGACTGGTTATGGCTACACCTTC
>TRBJ2-7|TRBD1|TRBV29-1|-
CSAETGVLYEQYF
TGCAGCGCTGAGACAGGGGTCCTCTACGAGCAGTACTTC
>TRBJ2-3|TRBD2|TRBV5-1|once
CASSSYGLGTPTDTQYF
TGCGCCAGCAGCTCTTATGGACTAGGCACCCCCACAGATACGCAGTATTTT
>TRBJ2-7|TRBD1|TRBV5-1|-
CASSPGQGAYEQYF
TGCGCCAGCAGTCCGGGACAGGGGGCCTACGAGCAGTACTTC
>TRBJ2-1|-|TRBV28|-
CASSSRSEQFF
TGTGCCAGCAGTTCCCGGTCCGAGCAGTTCTTC
>TRBJ2-1|-|TRBV9|-
CASSPGRATYNEQFF
TGTGCCAGCAGCCCCGGCAGGGCGACCTACAATGAGCAGTTCTTC
>TRBJ2-7|TRBD2|TRBV28|-
CASSSASGLHYEQYF
TGTGCCAGCAGTAGCGCCTCGGGACTACATTACGAGCAGTACTTC
>TRBJ2-1|-|TRBV4-1|-
CASRPGVSSYNEQFF
TGCGCCAGCAGGCCCGGAGTAAGCTCCTACAATGAGCAGTTCTTC
>TRBJ2-2|TRBD1|TRBV7-6|once
CASSNRDRGATGELFF
TGTGCCAGCAGCAACCGGGACAGGGGTGCCACCGGGGAGCTGTTTTTT